This TCR beta chain stems from a study of T-cell reconstitution after alpha-beta-depleted transplantation in children. Library preparation (for TCRbeta) was performed with unique molecular identifiers. TCRdb redid the calling of the PCR reads with MiXCR, one entry per CDR3 protein. The data contain 250,000 to 300,000 distinct CDR3 sequences, over 7% of them singletons. Points from the study as a whole: T-cell numbers and diversity one year post-transplant derived largely from freshly generated T cells. Surviving recipient T cells and thymic progenitors accounted for the high day-60 TCRbeta diversity observed in some patients. There were reportedly several hundred expanded graft clones from which alpha-beta T cells came about two months after transplant.

Germline loops: CDR1 SGHTA, CDR2 FQGNSA. The CDR3 loop spans 13 amino acids. Germline trimming cut 6 bases from V and 0 bases from J; bases unmatched to any gene: 2. There are many counts of this clonotype. Antigen: not known. This chain joins TRBV7-2 and TRBJ2-7; 7 bases align to TRBD1. This sample comprised peripheral blood, obtained 360 days after TCRalphabeta/CD19-depleted stem cell transplant. The clonotype comes from a female patient aged 2-9 years who had a stem cell transplant for Fanconi anemia, so the T cells may come from the graft donor. CDR3 amino acids: CASRRTGSYEQYF. CDR3 DNA sequence: TGTGCCAGCAGGCGGACAGGCTCCTACGAGCAGTACTTC.